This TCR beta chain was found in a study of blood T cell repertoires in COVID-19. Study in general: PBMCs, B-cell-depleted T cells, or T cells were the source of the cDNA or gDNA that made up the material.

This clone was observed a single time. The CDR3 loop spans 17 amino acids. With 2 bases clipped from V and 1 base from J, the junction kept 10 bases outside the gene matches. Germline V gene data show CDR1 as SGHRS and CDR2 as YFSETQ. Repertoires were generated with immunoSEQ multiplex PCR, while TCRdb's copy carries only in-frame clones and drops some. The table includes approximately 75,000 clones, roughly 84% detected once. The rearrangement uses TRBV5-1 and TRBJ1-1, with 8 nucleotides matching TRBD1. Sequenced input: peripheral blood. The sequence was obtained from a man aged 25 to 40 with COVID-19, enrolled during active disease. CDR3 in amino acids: CASSFIDRGAANTEAFF. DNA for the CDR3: TGCGCCAGCAGCTTTATCGACAGGGGCGCGGCGAACACTGAAGCTTTCTTT. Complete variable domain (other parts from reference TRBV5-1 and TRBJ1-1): KAGVTQTPRYLIKTRGQQVTLSCSPISGHRSVSWYQQTPGQGLQFLFEYFSETQRNKGNFPGRFSGRQFSNSRSEMNVSTLELGDSALYLCASSFIDRGAANTEAFFGQGTRLTVV.